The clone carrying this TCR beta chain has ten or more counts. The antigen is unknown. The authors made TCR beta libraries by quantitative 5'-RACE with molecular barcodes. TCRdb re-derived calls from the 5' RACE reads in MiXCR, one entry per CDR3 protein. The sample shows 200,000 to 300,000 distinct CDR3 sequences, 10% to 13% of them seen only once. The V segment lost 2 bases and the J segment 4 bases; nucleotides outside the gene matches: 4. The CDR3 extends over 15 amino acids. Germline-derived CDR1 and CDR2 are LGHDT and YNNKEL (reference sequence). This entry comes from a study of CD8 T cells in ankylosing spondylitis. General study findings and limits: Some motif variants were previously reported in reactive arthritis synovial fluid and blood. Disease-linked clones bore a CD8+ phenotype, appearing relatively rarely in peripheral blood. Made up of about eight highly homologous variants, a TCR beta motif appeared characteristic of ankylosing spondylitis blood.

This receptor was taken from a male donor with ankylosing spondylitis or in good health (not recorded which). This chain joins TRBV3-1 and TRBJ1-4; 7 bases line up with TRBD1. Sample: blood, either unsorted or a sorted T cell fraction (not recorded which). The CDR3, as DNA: TGTGCCAGCAGCCAACGGGGACAGTTTAATGAAAAACTGTTTTTT. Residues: CASSQRGQFNEKLFF. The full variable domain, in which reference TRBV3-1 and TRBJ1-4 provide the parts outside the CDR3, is DTAVSQTPKYLVTQMGNDKSIKCEQNLGHDTMYWYKQDSKKFLKIMFSYNNKELIINETVPNRFSPKSPDKAHLNLHINSLELGDSAVYFCASSQRGQFNEKLFFGSGTQLSVL.